The clone carrying this T cell receptor (beta chain) has only a few counts. What it recognizes is unknown. The entry originates in a study of human T cells and chemical hapten exposure. Findings and limits, study-wide: Sensitizing to DPC left TCRs with a frequency above 1 in 1000 unaltered.

Separate cDNA molecules received unique molecular identifiers, which the library attached to them. TCRdb used MiXCR to reprocess the RACE reads, holding one entry per CDR3 protein. The sample has hundreds of thousands of distinct CDR3 sequences; more than 5% are singletons. Indicated time point: patch test 2, 6 weeks after DPC sensitization. The treatment here: therapeutic diphenylcyclopropenone sensitization with weekly scalp DPC. This CDR3 spans 14 amino acids. Trimming took 6 bases from V and 3 from J; bases not matched to a gene: 6. Germline CDR1 MNHEY, CDR2 SMNVEV (reference sequence). The sample was whole blood, taken in connection with sensitization to the hapten diphenylcyclopropenone (DPC). The chain joins TRBV27 to TRBJ2-7; 9 bases match TRBD1. The origin of this receptor is a woman aged 18-29 years with alopecia areata. Some clones in this sample may be carry-over from other donors' samples. Written as DNA, the CDR3 is TGTGCCAGCAGAGACGACAGGGGGGGCTACGAGCAGTACTTC. It specifies CASRDDRGGYEQYF.